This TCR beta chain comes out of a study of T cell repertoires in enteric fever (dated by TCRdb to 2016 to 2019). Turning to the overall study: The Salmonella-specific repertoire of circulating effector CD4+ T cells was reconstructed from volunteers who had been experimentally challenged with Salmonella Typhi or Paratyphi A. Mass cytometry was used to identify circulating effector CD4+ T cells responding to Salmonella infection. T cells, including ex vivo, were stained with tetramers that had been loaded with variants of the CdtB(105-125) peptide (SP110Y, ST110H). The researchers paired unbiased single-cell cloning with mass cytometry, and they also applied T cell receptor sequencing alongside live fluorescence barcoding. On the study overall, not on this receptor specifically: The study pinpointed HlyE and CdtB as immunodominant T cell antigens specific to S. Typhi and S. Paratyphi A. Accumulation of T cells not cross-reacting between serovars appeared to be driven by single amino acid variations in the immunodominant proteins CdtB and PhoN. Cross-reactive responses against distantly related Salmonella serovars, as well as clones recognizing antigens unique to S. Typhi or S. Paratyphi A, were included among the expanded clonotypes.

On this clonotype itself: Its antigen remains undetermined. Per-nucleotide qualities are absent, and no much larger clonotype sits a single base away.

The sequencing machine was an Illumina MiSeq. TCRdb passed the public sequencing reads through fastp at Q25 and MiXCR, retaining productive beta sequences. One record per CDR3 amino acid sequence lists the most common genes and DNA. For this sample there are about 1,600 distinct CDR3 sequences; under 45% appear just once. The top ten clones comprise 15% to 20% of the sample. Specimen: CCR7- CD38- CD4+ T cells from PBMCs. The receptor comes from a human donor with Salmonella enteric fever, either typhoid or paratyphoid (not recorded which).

CDR3 protein: CASSYTPRAGTGELFF. The DNA reads as follows: TGCGCCAGCAGTTATACACCCCGGGCTGGGACCGGGGAGCTGTTTTTT. The chain is assembled from TRBV5-1 and TRBJ2-2; too little of a D gene remains to name it. Spanning cysteine to phenylalanine, the CDR3 consists of 16 amino acids. Solely the CDR3 DNA is kept, with 48 bases framed from the first base. CDR1 and CDR2, per the germline V gene, are SGHRS and YFSETQ. V and J lose 5 bases and 5 bases, and a span of 19 bases separates them.